These 22 T cell receptor beta chains were sequenced from one sample in a study of blood T cell repertoires in COVID-19. The method was immunoSEQ multiplex PCR; TCRdb's version includes in-frame clones alone and lacks a portion of them. The sample includes 150,000 to 200,000 clones, under 85% of them seen just once. Sequenced material: peripheral blood. All receptors derive from a woman aged 40 to 50 with acute or convalescent COVID-19.

The chain has TRBV30 and TRBJ2-3; possibly TRBD2 for D (6 bases). Germline CDR1 is GTSNPN and CDR2 is SVGIG (reference sequence). Trimming cost V 5 bases and J 4 bases, with 7 bases left between them. The CDR3 spans 11 residues. Written as DNA, the CDR3 is TGTGCCTGGGAGCGGGCAGATACGCAGTATTTT. Its translation is CAWERADTQYF.

This clone was counted a single time. V and J are TRBV5-4 and TRBJ1-1, with TRBD1 matching 11 bases. The length of the CDR3 is 16 residues. Germline CDR1 and CDR2: SGHNT and YYREEE (reference sequence). The J segment lost 5 bases and the V segment lost 1 base, leaving 7 bases of the junction unmatched. In DNA, the CDR3 is TGTGCCAGCAGCTTGCAGTGGGGGGACAGGGGGACTGAAGCTTTCTTT. Amino acid sequence: CASSLQWGDRGTEAFF. The full variable domain, rest sourced from reference TRBV5-4 and TRBJ1-1, is ETGVTQSPTHLIKTRGQQVTLRCSSQSGHNTVSWYQQALGQGPQFIFQYYREEENGRGNFPPRFSGLQFPNYSSELNVNALELDDSALYLCASSLQWGDRGTEAFFGQGTRLTVV.

The gene calls are TRBV7-9 and TRBJ2-2; the D gene is possibly TRBD2 (6 bases). Germline V gives CDR1 SEHNR, CDR2 FQNEAQ (reference sequence). The CDR3 runs 15 residues. Between the trimmed V and J ends, which lost 5 bases and 4 bases, there was a span of 14 bases. The CDR3 spells CASSIFGEATGELFF. CDR3 sequence (DNA): TGTGCCAGCAGCATCTTCGGGGAGGCCACCGGGGAGCTGTTTTTT.

The sample holds one count of this clone. The chain recombines TRBV4-2 with TRBJ2-1; 10 bases align to TRBD2. CDR3 size: 18 residues. Per germline, CDR1 LGHNA and CDR2 YNFKEQ. Losses at the gene ends were 1 base for V and 2 bases for J; bases not matched to a gene: 8. The CDR3 loop is CASSQGALAGDTYNEQFF. In DNA, the CDR3 is TGTGCCAGCAGCCAAGGCGCGCTAGCGGGAGATACCTACAATGAGCAGTTCTTC.

The table lists this clone with a count of one. The chain recombines TRBV7-9 with TRBJ2-1, with 10 bases fitting TRBD1. This CDR3 comprises 15 residues. Germline V CDR1 and CDR2: SEHNR, FQNEAQ (reference sequence). The J segment lost 5 bases and the V segment lost 5 bases, leaving 6 bases of the junction unmatched. For the CDR3, the DNA is TGTGCCAGCAGCCCGGACAGGGGGAGACACAATGAGCAGTTCTTC. Amino acid sequence: CASSPDRGRHNEQFF.

This chain joins TRBV23-1 and TRBJ1-2; D may be TRBD1 (6 bases). TRBV23-1 is an ORF; its function is uncertain. With 4 bases removed from V and 2 bases from J, the gap between germline ends came to 14 bases. This CDR3 is 15 amino acids long. The CDR3 DNA reads as TGCGCCAGCAGTCTCGTGGGGGGGGCAAACTATGGCTACACCTTC. Amino acids: CASSLVGGANYGYTF.

The J gene is TRBJ1-1, the V gene TRBV30; no definite D call. Germline V gene lookup returns CDR1 GTSNPN and CDR2 SVGIG (reference sequence). There are 12 residues in the CDR3. V gave up 0 bases and J gave up 9 bases, with 11 bases separating them. In nucleotides, the CDR3 is TGTGCCTGGAGTGTACCCGGGTTCAAAGCTTTCTTT. Encoded protein: CAWSVPGFKAFF.

The V gene is TRBV19, the J gene TRBJ1-2, with 9 bases fitting TRBD1. With 3 bases clipped from V and 7 bases from J, the junction kept 3 bases outside the gene matches. The germline V gene encodes CDR1 LNHDA and CDR2 SQIVND (reference sequence). The CDR3 totals 13 residues. Here the CDR3 reads CASSITGGIGYTF. Here the CDR3 DNA reads TGTGCCAGTAGTATTACAGGGGGCATTGGCTACACCTTC.

The chain recombines TRBV10-2 with TRBJ1-1; possible D gene TRBD1, 5 bases. Germline V lookup: CDR1 WSHSY, CDR2 SAAADI. The CDR3 extends over 13 amino acids. V dropped 6 bases and J dropped 9 bases, with 17 bases sitting between them. The CDR3 region is CASRPTDNPKAFF. CDR3 bases: TGCGCCAGCAGACCCACGGACAACCCAAAAGCTTTCTTT.

The V and J genes are TRBV11-2 and TRBJ2-5, with 7 bases matching TRBD2. Trimming took 4 bases from V and 5 from J; bases not matched to a gene: 10. This CDR3 comprises 15 residues. CDR1 and CDR2 (germline): SGHAT, FQNNGV. DNA of the CDR3: TGTGCCAGCAGCTCGCGGGGGAATATGGGGGAGACCCAGTACTTC. This codes for CASSSRGNMGETQYF.

The rearrangement links TRBV2 to TRBJ2-7, with TRBD1 matching over 7 bases. Germline V gene sequence: CDR1 SNHLY, CDR2 FYNNEI. V shed 6 bases, J shed 2 bases, and the junction held 7 bases outside the gene matches. CDR3 length: 14 residues. CDR3 sequence reads: CASRISGQTYEQYF. In DNA form, the CDR3 reads TGTGCCAGCAGGATTTCGGGACAGACCTACGAGCAGTACTTC.

The chain employs TRBV28 and TRBJ1-1; 9 bases are a match to TRBD1. Germline CDR1 MDHEN, CDR2 SYDVKM. CDR3 length equals 12 residues. Germline trimming cut 6 bases from V and 6 bases from J; bases unmatched to any gene: 2. The CDR3 sequence is CASRGQGPEAFF. CDR3 nucleotide sequence: TGTGCCAGCAGGGGACAGGGCCCTGAAGCTTTCTTT.

This rearrangement joins TRBV10-1 to TRBJ1-2, with a possible D match to TRBD1 (5 bases). This CDR3 is built from 13 residues. The ends were cut back, 2 bases at V and 3 bases at J, with 7 bases in the middle. Germline V CDR1 and CDR2: WNHNN, SYGVQD (reference sequence). The CDR3 protein is CASSEETDYGYTF. In nucleotides, the CDR3 is TGCGCCAGCAGTGAGGAGACAGACTATGGCTACACCTTC.

The chain couples TRBV7-6 to TRBJ2-2, with 8 bases aligning to TRBD2. The ends lost 1 base at V and 4 bases at J; junction bases unmatched: 8. Per germline, CDR1 SGHVS and CDR2 FNYEAQ. The CDR3 is made up of 17 amino acids. CDR3 sequence reads: CASSLDLSGRLTGELFF. For the CDR3, the DNA is TGTGCCAGCAGCTTAGACTTAAGCGGGAGACTCACCGGGGAGCTGTTTTTT.

This clone was picked up a small number of times. The chain is built from TRBV4-1 and TRBJ2-5; D not certain. The CDR3 extends over 13 amino acids. Per the germline V gene, CDR1 is MGHRA and CDR2 is YSYEKL. Between the trimmed V and J ends, which lost 3 bases and 3 bases, there was a span of 8 bases. As DNA, the CDR3 is TGCGCCAGCAGCCAGTTACTGAAAGAGACCCAGTACTTC. Translating gives CASSQLLKETQYF.

The chain uses TRBV27 and TRBJ2-6; 8 bases are shared with TRBD1. The CDR3 is 17 amino acids. The junction had 6 bases not matched to a gene; V was cut back by 5 bases and J by 0 bases. Germline lookup yields CDR1 MNHEY and CDR2 SMNVEV (reference sequence). CDR3 DNA sequence: TGTGCCAGCAGTGCTGGACAGGGACGCTCTGGGGCCAACGTCCTGACTTTC. Encoded protein: CASSAGQGRSGANVLTF. The full variable domain, in which reference TRBV27 and TRBJ2-6 provide the parts outside the CDR3, is EAQVTQNPRYLITVTGKKLTVTCSQNMNHEYMSWYRQDPGLGLRQIYYSMNVEVTDKGDVPEGYKVSRKEKRNFPLILESPSPNQTSLYFCASSAGQGRSGANVLTFGAGSRLTVL.

The gene calls are TRBV24-1 and TRBJ2-1; 9 nucleotides agree with TRBD1. The V gene's germline CDR1 is KGHDR and CDR2 SFDVKD. With 10 bases clipped from V and 5 bases from J, the junction kept 11 bases outside the gene matches. This CDR3 has 15 amino acids. In DNA, the CDR3 is TGTGCCACAGGCCCCGGAACAGGGGGCCACAATGAGCAGTTCTTC. It translates to CATGPGTGGHNEQFF.

V is TRBV21-1 and J is TRBJ2-5; the D segment call TRBD2 is taken from the table without a DNA check. TRBV21-1 is deemed a pseudogene. The CDR3 length is 19 residues. Here the CDR3 DNA reads TGTGCCAGCAGCAAAGAAGTAGAGCGGGGGGAAACTTTCCAAGAGACCCAGTACTTC. It specifies CASSKEVERGETFQETQYF.

The gene calls are TRBV4-1 and TRBJ1-4, with 7 bases aligning to TRBD1. The CDR3 is 16 residues long. CDR1 is MGHRA and CDR2 is YSYEKL in the germline V gene. V was clipped by 4 bases and J by 3 bases; unmatched bases: 8. CDR3 nucleotide sequence: TGCGCCAGCAGCCGCCCCACAGGGGTCGCTAATGAAAAACTGTTTTTT. Translation gives CASSRPTGVANEKLFF.

The chain uses TRBV10-3 and TRBJ1-5; D remains unclear. The CDR3 length is 12 residues. Per the germline V gene, CDR1 is ENHRY and CDR2 is SYGVKD. With 10 bases removed from V and 3 bases from J, the gap between germline ends came to 10 bases. The CDR3 bases are TGTGCCACCAGGCGGCCCAATCAGCCCCAGCATTTT. Encoded protein: CATRRPNQPQHF.

The chain combines TRBV27 with TRBJ1-1, with 7 bases fitting TRBD1. The CDR3 extends over 14 amino acids. Germline V gene sequence: CDR1 MNHEY, CDR2 SMNVEV (reference sequence). The trim removed 5 bases at V and 12 bases at J, leaving 15 bases unmatched. The CDR3 coding sequence is TGTGCCAGCAGTCTCCTCATCGACAGGGTAGAAACTTTCTTT. Translation gives CASSLLIDRVETFF.

J is TRBJ1-2 and V is TRBV6-1; perhaps TRBD1 as D (5 bases). The V and J ends lost 3 bases and 3 bases respectively, with 8 bases between them. The CDR3 is 13 residues long. The germline gives CDR1 MNHNS, CDR2 SASEGT. CDR3 in amino acids: CASSEGGDYGYTF. Written as DNA, the CDR3 is TGTGCCAGCAGTGAGGGGGGGGACTATGGCTACACCTTC.